One sample yielded the 14 T cell receptor beta chains listed below, sequenced in a study of cytomegalovirus exposure and HLA in healthy donors. The study ran its PCR with 60 Vbeta and 13 Jbeta primers. The protocol was immunoSEQ multiplex PCR, while the TCRdb copy is restricted to in-frame clones and leaves out a portion. Among under 200,000 clones, around 75% were seen once, and the ten largest hold about 0.37%. Sequenced: PBMCs. The receptors stem from a male donor in good health and CMV-seropositive.

The V and J genes are TRBV15 and TRBJ2-7; 11 bases match TRBD2. Germline V gene sequence: CDR1 LNHNV, CDR2 YYDKDF (reference sequence). V dropped 3 bases and J dropped 2; count of bases not matched to a gene: 0. This CDR3 spans 14 amino acids. In DNA form, the CDR3 reads TGTGCCACCAGCAGGACTAGCGGGGCCTACGAGCAGTACTTC. This translates into CATSRTSGAYEQYF.

The genes are TRBV27 and TRBJ1-2; 8 bases match TRBD1. V gave up 5 bases and J gave up 2 bases; unmatched junction bases: 4. CDR1 is MNHEY and CDR2 is SMNVEV in the germline V gene (reference sequence). The CDR3 loop spans 14 amino acids. Here the CDR3 reads CASSRQGFNYGYTF. The CDR3 DNA follows: TGTGCCAGCAGTCGACAGGGGTTCAACTATGGCTACACCTTC.

This clone was recorded only once. This chain links TRBV6-6 with TRBJ2-1, with D maybe TRBD2 (5 bases). The germline V gene has CDR1 MNHNY and CDR2 SVGAGI (reference sequence). The length of the CDR3 is 15 residues. V was pared by 4 bases and J by 0 bases, with 10 bases between. CDR3 loop: CASSSQRISYNEQFF. The CDR3 nucleotides read TGTGCCAGCAGTTCCCAGCGGATCTCCTACAATGAGCAGTTCTTC.

This chain joins TRBV6-5 and TRBJ1-1; no clear D. Trimming removed 0 bases at V and 4 bases at J, with 15 bases between. The CDR3 loop spans 16 amino acids. CDR1 is MNHEY, CDR2 SVGAGI, per germline. CDR3 region: CASSYSKNGVATEAFF. The CDR3 region has the DNA TGTGCCAGCAGTTACTCGAAGAACGGGGTGGCCACTGAAGCTTTCTTT.

The V and J genes are TRBV7-4 and TRBJ1-5; 7 bases line up with TRBD1. The CDR3 contains 19 residues. Germline V gene lookup returns CDR1 SGHVT and CDR2 SQSDAQ. V lost 7 bases to trimming and J lost 4 bases; unmatched junction nucleotides: 22. DNA of the CDR3: TGTGCCAGCACCTTTATAGGGGGAGACCACAGGGGCGATAATCAGCCCCAGCATTTT. This translates into CASTFIGGDHRGDNQPQHF.

The chain has TRBV7-3 and TRBJ2-3; 9 nucleotides match TRBD2. The J segment lost 0 bases and the V segment lost 5 bases, leaving 12 bases of the junction unmatched. Per germline, CDR1 SGHTA and CDR2 FQGTGA. This CDR3 spans 18 amino acids. This CDR3 is CASSRGSAGGYSTDTQYF. The CDR3 DNA sequence: TGTGCCAGCAGCCGGGGGTCAGCGGGGGGCTATAGCACAGATACGCAGTATTTT.

This clone occurred a few times. One junction end disagrees with the germline gene, perhaps due to a read error. The rearrangement uses TRBV7-2 and TRBJ2-4, with D possibly matching TRBD1 (5 bases). This CDR3 has 15 amino acids. CDR1 and CDR2 from the germline V gene are SGHTA and FQGNSA. CDR3: CASSLASPRPRIRDF. In nucleotides, the CDR3 is TGTGCCAGCAGCTTAGCGTCACCGAGGCCTAGAATCAGGGACTTC.

A word on this clone: The junction departs from the called germline gene at one end, perhaps through a read error. The gene calls are TRBV13 and TRBJ1-2; no firm D call. Per the germline V gene, CDR1 is PRHDT and CDR2 is FYEKMQ (reference sequence). The CDR3 covers 12 residues. The CDR3 reads CASSLGLPPGYF. The CDR3 nucleotides are TGTGCCAGCAGCTTAGGCCTCCCCCCGGGGTACTTC. Variable domain in full (rest from reference TRBV13 and TRBJ1-2): AAGVIQSPRHLIKEKRETATLKCYPIPRHDTVYWYQQGPGQDPQFLISFYEKMQSDKGSIPDRFSAQQFSDYHSELNMSSLELGDSALYFCASSLGLPPGYFGSGTRLTVV.

CDR3 amino acids: CASRDRVNTEAFF. CDR3 in DNA: TGTGCCAGCAGAGACAGGGTGAACACTGAAGCTTTCTTT. V and J are TRBV28 and TRBJ1-1; 7 bases line up with TRBD1. After removal of 6 bases from V and 0 bases from J, the junction contained 1 base not matched to a gene. The CDR3 is made up of 13 amino acids. CDR1 and CDR2 from the germline V gene are MDHEN and SYDVKM. Full variable domain (missing parts from reference TRBV28 and TRBJ1-1): DVKVTQSSRYLVKRTGEKVFLECVQDMDHENMFWYRQDPGLGLRLIYFSYDVKMKEKGDIPEGYSVSREKKERFSLILESASTNQTSMYLCASRDRVNTEAFFGQGTRLTVV.

This sequence joins TRBV10-3 and TRBJ1-5; D ambiguous. Trimming shortened V by 0 bases and J by 6 bases, and 6 bases separated the two germline ends. Germline lookup yields CDR1 ENHRY and CDR2 SYGVKD. CDR3 length: 13 amino acids. CDR3 nucleotide sequence: TGTGCCATCAGTGAGTCGAGAGCTCAGCCCCAGCATTTT. Translation gives CAISESRAQPQHF.

This chain joins TRBV25-1 and TRBJ1-1; 10 bases agree with TRBD1. The CDR3 covers 16 residues. Germline CDR1 and CDR2: MGHDK and SYGVNS. J gave up 5 bases and V 5 bases, and 11 bases lay outside the gene matches. The chain's CDR3 is CASSSPGTGAGTEAFF. The CDR3 nucleotides read TGTGCCAGCAGTTCCCCCGGGACAGGGGCTGGGACTGAAGCTTTCTTT.

The chain is built from TRBV6-6 and TRBJ1-3; possibly TRBD1 for D (5 bases). Germline assignment: CDR1 MNHNY and CDR2 SVGAGI (reference sequence). V shed 8 bases and J shed 0 bases, with 8 bases lying between them. The CDR3 sequence is 13 residues long. The CDR3 DNA sequence: TGTGCCAGCTCCAGGGACTCTGGAAACACCATATATTTT. Translating gives CASSRDSGNTIYF.

V gene TRBV6-6 combines with J gene TRBJ2-7; D is undetermined. V shed 7 bases and J shed 1 base, with 17 bases lying between them. In germline, CDR1 is MNHNY, CDR2 SVGAGI (reference sequence). This CDR3 is built from 15 residues. CDR3 bases: TGTGCCAGCACCCCGTCAGCAGAACAGTCCTACGAGCAGTACTTC. Its protein is CASTPSAEQSYEQYF.

This chain links TRBV5-5 with TRBJ2-7; 10 bases agree with TRBD2. Trimming at V came to 6 bases and at J to 1 base, leaving 7 bases not matched to a gene. The CDR3 is 15 amino acids. Germline V lookup: CDR1 SGHKS, CDR2 YYEKEE (reference sequence). The CDR3, as DNA: TGTGCCAGCATCCAGCGGGAGGGGGCTTCCTACGAGCAGTACTTC. Its protein is CASIQREGASYEQYF.